The 13 T cell receptor beta chains listed next were all sequenced from one sample in a study of human T cells and chemical hapten exposure. A single record per CDR3 protein comes from TCRdb applying MiXCR to the RACE reads. This sample carries roughly 160,000 distinct CDR3 sequences, about 14% of them seen once, and the ten largest clones take 1.7%. The sample's time point: patch test 1, 2 weeks after DPC sensitization. Stated treatment: therapeutic diphenylcyclopropenone sensitization with weekly scalp DPC. The source was whole blood, collected in connection with sensitization to the hapten diphenylcyclopropenone (DPC). These receptors were collected from a woman aged 25 to 39 with alopecia areata. Some clones in this sample may be carry-over from other donors' samples.

The chain uses TRBV9 and TRBJ2-1; 9 positions agree with TRBD2. Germline-derived CDR1 and CDR2 are SGDLS and YYNGEE. V trimming: 5 bases; J trimming: 4 bases; junction bases outside the gene matches: 10. CDR3 size: 16 residues. The CDR3 loop is CASSPEAGGLYNEQFF. Here the CDR3 DNA reads TGTGCCAGCAGTCCCGAAGCGGGGGGCCTTTACAATGAGCAGTTCTTC. Looking up the rest from reference TRBV9 and TRBJ2-1 gives the full variable domain: DSGVTQTPKHLITATGQRVTLRCSPRSGDLSVYWYQQSLDQGLQFLIQYYNGEERAKGNILERFSAQQFPDLHSELNLSSLELGDSALYFCASSPEAGGLYNEQFFGPGTRLTVL.

This clonotype was observed at least ten times. The V gene is TRBV19, the J gene TRBJ2-1; 10 positions match TRBD2. J gave up 10 bases and V 4 bases, and 10 bases lay outside the gene matches. Germline loops: CDR1 LNHDA, CDR2 SQIVND (reference sequence). CDR3 size: 15 residues. CDR3 nucleotides: TGTGCCAGTAGTACCCCTAGCGGGAGAATGGGAGAGCAGTTCTTC. As protein: CASSTPSGRMGEQFF.

The genes are TRBV5-1 and TRBJ2-7, with 9 bases identical to TRBD1. The CDR3 is 14 amino acids. Germline CDR1 and CDR2: SGHRS and YFSETQ. Unmatched junction bases numbered 6, after V lost 0 bases and J lost 8 bases. The CDR3 is CASSLDPNRGQQYF. The CDR3 bases are TGCGCCAGCAGCTTGGATCCTAACAGGGGGCAGCAGTACTTC.

The chain recombines TRBV28 with TRBJ2-5; D remains unclear. Germline CDR1 and CDR2: MDHEN and SYDVKM. Trimming took off 7 bases at V and 1 base at J, with 22 bases between the two ends. The CDR3 has 17 residues. DNA of the CDR3: TGTGCCAGCAACTTGGCACAGCATAATCGCTTCCAAGAGACCCAGTACTTC. Translating it yields CASNLAQHNRFQETQYF.

This clonotype has just a few counts. The chain uses TRBV20-1 and TRBJ1-2; D might be TRBD1 (5 bases). This CDR3 is built from 12 residues. V shed 4 bases and J shed 5 bases, with 11 bases lying between them. The germline CDR1 and CDR2 sequences are DFQATT and SNEGSKA (reference sequence). The CDR3 protein is CSAIPGYYGYTF. CDR3 nucleotide sequence: TGCAGTGCTATTCCAGGGTATTATGGCTACACCTTC.

The sample holds a few counts of this clonotype. This chain uses TRBV7-2 with TRBJ2-3, with 13 bases fitting TRBD2. The ends lost 5 bases at V and 6 bases at J; junction bases unmatched: 8. The CDR3 runs 16 residues. Germline CDR1 reads SGHTA; CDR2 reads FQGNSA. CDR3 coding DNA: TGTGCCAGCAGCCTCCCCCCGGGACTAGCGGGGGATACGCAGTATTTT. Translating gives CASSLPPGLAGDTQYF. The variable domain in full, with the rest retrieved from reference TRBV7-2 and TRBJ2-3, is GAGVSQSPSNKVTEKGKDVELRCDPISGHTALYWYRQSLGQGLEFLIYFQGNSAPDKSGLPSDRFSAERTGGSVSTLTIQRTQQEDSAVYLCASSLPPGLAGDTQYFGPGTRLTVL.

On this clonotype: A single base separates this from a much larger clone, so it may be a read error. The V call is TRBV10-2, the J call TRBJ1-1; the D is unclear. CDR3 length: 13 amino acids. Germline V gives CDR1 WSHSY, CDR2 SAAADI. V was pared by 3 bases and J by 8 bases, with 13 bases between. CDR3 nucleotide sequence: TGCGCCAGCAGTGACAGGTGGGAGCTCGAAGCTTTCTTT. This sequence encodes CASSDRWELEAFF.

The chain couples TRBV2 to TRBJ2-3; 10 positions agree with TRBD1. Per the germline V gene, CDR1 is SNHLY and CDR2 is FYNNEI. This CDR3 is 15 amino acids long. The J segment lost 6 bases and the V segment lost 0 bases, leaving 3 bases of the junction unmatched. The CDR3, as DNA: TGTGCCAGCAGTGAAGCCGGGACAGGGGCGGATACGCAGTATTTT. Protein product: CASSEAGTGADTQYF.

This clonotype appeared many times. This rearrangement joins TRBV18 to TRBJ1-6; D not certain. This CDR3 contains 18 residues. V lost 4 bases and J 6 bases, leaving 22 bases between the germline ends. Germline CDR1 reads KGHSH; CDR2 reads LQKENI. DNA of the CDR3: TGTGCCAGCTCACGAAACGAGGCTGTGGCGGGGTTTAATTCACCCCTCCACTTT. Amino acid sequence: CASSRNEAVAGFNSPLHF.

The rearrangement joins TRBV7-3 to TRBJ2-5; TRBD2 aligns across 13 bases. The V gene's germline CDR1 is SGHTA and CDR2 FQGTGA. The CDR3 covers 15 residues. J gave up 4 bases and V 4 bases, and 3 bases lay outside the gene matches. CDR3 region: CASSSTSGGIETQYF. Written as DNA, the CDR3 is TGTGCCAGCAGCTCGACTAGCGGGGGGATAGAGACCCAGTACTTC.

This clonotype was seen a few times. The chain links TRBV4-3 to TRBJ1-1, with 8 bases fitting TRBD1. CDR3 size: 16 residues. Germline CDR1 LGHNA, CDR2 YSLEER. Unmatched junction bases numbered 7, after V lost 1 base and J lost 3 bases. The CDR3 here is CASSQVSGTGDTEAFF. As DNA, the CDR3 is TGCGCCAGCAGCCAAGTATCCGGGACAGGCGACACTGAAGCTTTCTTT.

The V call is TRBV20-1, the J call TRBJ1-2, with D unclear. Germline V gene sequence: CDR1 DFQATT, CDR2 SNEGSKA (reference sequence). Trimming stripped 4 bases from V and 8 bases from J, with 17 bases between. CDR3 length: 13 residues. CDR3 sequence (DNA): TGCAGTGCTAACATGGTTGTTGCGGGCGGCTACACCTTC. Translating it yields CSANMVVAGGYTF.

This clonotype has a count of ten or more. The chain uses TRBV6-1 and TRBJ2-7; TRBD2 aligns across 14 bases. V gave up 6 bases and J gave up 3 bases; unmatched junction bases: 4. The germline gives CDR1 MNHNS, CDR2 SASEGT. CDR3 length: 15 amino acids. CDR3 protein: CASRGTSGSGYEQYF. The DNA for the CDR3 is TGTGCCAGCAGAGGGACTAGCGGGAGTGGCTACGAGCAGTACTTC.